The clone carrying this T cell receptor beta chain has just a few counts. Antigen unknown. The data derive from a study of beta chain features in type 1 diabetes. The germline V and J ends were trimmed by 4 bases and 5 bases, with 14 bases remaining between them. Germline CDR1 is SGHVS and CDR2 is FQNEAQ. This CDR3 spans 14 amino acids. Study findings and constraints: TCRB CDR3 length was moderately but significantly reduced in all four CD4+ subsets of Type 1 diabetes patients. Researchers caution that PCR might favor shorter templates, equally among patients and controls.

The whole isolated RNA underwent reverse transcription, so sequencing captured expressed TCRB transcripts. Assay used: immunoSEQ multiplex PCR; TCRdb lists only in-frame clones, some missing. The sample has around 140,000 clones; approximately 9% are singletons. The chain joins TRBV7-8 to TRBJ2-5, with D maybe TRBD1 (5 bases). Sequencing was done on a sample of central memory CD4+ T cells from blood. This sequence was found in a young man with type 1 diabetes. CDR3 nucleotide sequence: TGTGCCAGCAGCTCACAGGCTTGGGGCGAGACCCAGTACTTC. It translates to CASSSQAWGETQYF.